This paragraph covers one T cell receptor (beta chain) sequence. The protocol was immunoSEQ multiplex PCR, while the TCRdb copy is restricted to in-frame clones and leaves out a portion. This table has about 96,000 clones, 80% to 95% appearing once. The sample originates from a study of OX40 agonist ivuxolimab in advanced cancers. The overall study: Ivuxolimab, an antibody that agonizes OX40 (CD134), was administered to the patients. Partial responses were recorded for three patients, including one with hepatocellular carcinoma and two with cutaneous melanoma. Patients with hepatocellular carcinoma, melanoma, renal cell or head and neck cancer made up the dose-escalation patients.

Deletions cut 5 bases from V and 4 bases from J, with 8 bases between. Germline CDR1 SEHNR, CDR2 FQNEAQ (reference sequence). The CDR3 extends over 12 amino acids. The source material was CD4+ or CD8+ T cells sorted from blood, sampled in a trial of the OX40 agonist ivuxolimab. J is TRBJ1-2 and V is TRBV7-9; no reliable D call. This receptor was obtained from an adult with an advanced solid tumor such as melanoma, head and neck, liver or kidney cancer. Here the CDR3 reads CASSLASYGYTF. For the CDR3, the DNA is TGTGCCAGCAGCCTTGCCTCCTATGGCTACACCTTC.